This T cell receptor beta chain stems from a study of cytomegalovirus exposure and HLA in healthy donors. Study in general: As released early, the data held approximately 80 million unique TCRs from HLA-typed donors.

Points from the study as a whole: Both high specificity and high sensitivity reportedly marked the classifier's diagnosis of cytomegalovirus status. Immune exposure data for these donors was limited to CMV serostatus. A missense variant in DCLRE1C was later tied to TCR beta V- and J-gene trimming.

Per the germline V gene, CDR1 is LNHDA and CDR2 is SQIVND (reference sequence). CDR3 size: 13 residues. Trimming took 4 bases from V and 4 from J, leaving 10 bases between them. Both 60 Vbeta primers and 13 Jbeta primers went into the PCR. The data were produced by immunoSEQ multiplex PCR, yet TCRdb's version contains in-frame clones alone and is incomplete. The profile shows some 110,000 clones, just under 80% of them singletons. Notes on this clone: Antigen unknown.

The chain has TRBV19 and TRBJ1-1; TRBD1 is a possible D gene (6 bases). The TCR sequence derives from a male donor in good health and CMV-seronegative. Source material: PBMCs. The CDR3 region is CASSSTGITEAFF. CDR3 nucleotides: TGTGCCAGTAGTAGTACAGGGATCACTGAAGCTTTCTTT.